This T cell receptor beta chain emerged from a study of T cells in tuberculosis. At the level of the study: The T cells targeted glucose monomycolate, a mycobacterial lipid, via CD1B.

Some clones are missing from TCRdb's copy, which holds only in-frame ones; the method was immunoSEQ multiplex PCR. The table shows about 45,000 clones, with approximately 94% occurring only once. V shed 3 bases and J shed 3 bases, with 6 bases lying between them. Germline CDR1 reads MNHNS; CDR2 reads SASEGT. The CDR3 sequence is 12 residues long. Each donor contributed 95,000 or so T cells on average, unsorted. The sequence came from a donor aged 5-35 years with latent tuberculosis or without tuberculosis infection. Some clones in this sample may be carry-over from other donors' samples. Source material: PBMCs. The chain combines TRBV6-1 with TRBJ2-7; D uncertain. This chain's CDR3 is CASSDSIYEQYF. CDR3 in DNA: TGTGCCAGCAGTGACAGTATCTACGAGCAGTACTTC.